The 3 T cell receptor beta chains presented below share a single source sample, sequenced in a study of blood T cell repertoires in COVID-19. The table came from immunoSEQ multiplex PCR; TCRdb's copy has only in-frame clones and leaves some out. Counted here are around 78,000 clones, roughly 86% occurring once; the ten biggest clones make up more than 1.5%. Sequencing was done on a sample of peripheral blood. The receptor set was obtained from a woman aged 60-75 years with acute or convalescent COVID-19.

This chain links TRBV6-2 or TRBV6-3 with TRBJ1-2, with 9 bases identical to TRBD1. From germline, CDR1 is MNHEY and CDR2 SVGEGT. V lost 5 bases, J lost 4 bases, and 2 bases stayed unmatched. The CDR3 covers 13 residues. The CDR3 nucleotides read TGTGCCAGCAGTGGGACAGGGCGCTATGGCTACACCTTC. Translation gives CASSGTGRYGYTF.

This chain links TRBV4-2 with TRBJ1-2; perhaps TRBD1 as D (6 bases). Germline V gene lookup returns CDR1 LGHNA and CDR2 YNFKEQ. V was cut by 0 bases and J by 4 bases, with 15 bases left in between. The CDR3 has 16 amino acids. CDR3 DNA: TGTGCCAGCAGCCAAGAGGGGGGGGCCCGGGGCTATGGCTACACCTTC. Translation gives CASSQEGGARGYGYTF.

This chain joins TRBV27 and TRBJ1-2, with 7 nucleotides matching TRBD1. V lost 3 bases to trimming and J lost 2 bases; unmatched junction nucleotides: 6. The V gene's germline CDR1 is MNHEY and CDR2 SMNVEV (reference sequence). The CDR3 is 15 residues long. In DNA, the CDR3 is TGTGCCAGCAGTTTGGCAGCAGGGGGGAACTATGGCTACACCTTC. As protein: CASSLAAGGNYGYTF.